This TCR beta chain was captured in a study of blood T cell repertoires in COVID-19. Background on the study: Donors in the United States, Italy and Spain gave samples during acute or convalescent COVID-19. Nucleic acid was either cDNA or gDNA, and it came from T cells, B-cell-depleted T cells, or PBMCs.

How the authors handled the data: For nucleated cells, counts were estimated from reference gene primer amplification. Measured with immunoSEQ multiplex PCR; TCRdb has only the in-frame clones, and not every one. V and J calls and clone size are those listed in that table; D and trimming were worked out from the DNA. The top ten hold around 4.9% of the sample, which has tens of thousands of clones, 90% seen once. CDR3 length: 14 residues. V was cut by 2 bases and J by 1 base, with 5 bases left in between. Germline CDR1 and CDR2: MDHEN and SYDVKM. The sequenced material came from peripheral blood. This chain uses TRBV28 with TRBJ2-2; TRBD1 might be the D (5 bases). The source of this sequence is a human donor in a cohort sampled during active COVID-19. The CDR3 nucleotides are TGTGCCAGCAGTTTAACAGGGAACACCGGGGAGCTGTTTTTT. Its protein is CASSLTGNTGELFF.